These 2 T cell receptor delta chains were all obtained from the same sample, sequenced in a study of γδ T cells in repeated Plasmodium falciparum infection. Gammadelta T cells were flow-sorted from PBMC into Vgamma9/Vdelta2+ and Vdelta2-negative populations for bulk analysis. TCRdb redid the clone calls on the multiplex PCR reads with CATT. Among roughly 86,000 delta-chain clones listed, around 1.4% were seen once. The sequenced sample was gamma-delta T cells from blood. Receptors originate from a pool of human donors (malaria-infected and uninfected, not separated).

The chain has TRDV2 and TRDJ1, with 11 bases aligning to TRDD3. TCRdb offers no J gene call, so here the DNA was matched to germline to obtain one. Per the germline V gene, CDR1 is GEAIGNYY and CDR2 is EKD. This CDR3 has 18 amino acids. V was clipped by 0 bases and J by 3 bases; unmatched bases: 11. The CDR3: CACDTVGGGYVQADKLIF. Written as DNA, the CDR3 is TGTGCCTGTGACACCGTAGGTGGGGGATACGTGCAGGCCGATAAACTCATCTTT.

A few counts support this clone. With only one base between it and a far larger clone, this is likely a read error. This specimen includes other DNA sequences encoding the same CDR3. This sequence joins TRDV2 and TRDJ1; D is ambiguous. TCRdb gives no J gene; it was assigned here by matching the DNA to germline. Trimming removed 3 bases at V and 7 bases at J, with 20 bases between. The germline CDR1 and CDR2 sequences are GEAIGNYY and EKD. The CDR3 is 15 amino acids. The CDR3 is CACDPLQRPHGKLIF. The DNA of the CDR3 is TGTGCCTGTGACCCCTTACAACGCCCGCACGGTAAACTCATCTTT.